Each of the 5 T cell receptor beta chains below was sequenced from the same sample in a study of PD-L1 blockade in urothelial cancer. Only in-frame clones appear in the TCRdb table, and some are missing; sequencing was by immunoSEQ multiplex PCR. The sample lists tens of thousands of clones, more than 65% occurring once. This material consisted of PBMCs, taken around atezolizumab (anti-PD-L1) treatment. The receptors were gathered from a man between 65 and 85 years old with urothelial cancer.

V gene TRBV28 combines with J gene TRBJ2-2, with D possibly TRBD1 on 6 matching bases. Germline values: CDR1 MDHEN, CDR2 SYDVKM. This CDR3 is 16 amino acids long. The V end lost 5 bases, the J end lost 5 bases, and 18 bases lay between the germline ends. CDR3: CASSRLTGWGTGELFF. CDR3 sequence (DNA): TGTGCCAGCAGTCGGCTAACAGGGTGGGGAACCGGGGAGCTGTTTTTT.

The V gene is TRBV14, the J gene TRBJ2-7; TRBD2 matches 9 bases. CDR3 length: 14 amino acids. V was pared by 5 bases and J by 4 bases, with 6 bases of the junction left unmatched. CDR1 is SGHDN and CDR2 is FVKESK in the germline V gene. The CDR3 region has the DNA TGTGCCAGCAGCGAGATAGCGGGAGTTTACGAGCAGTACTTC. Residues: CASSEIAGVYEQYF.

The chain has TRBV28 and TRBJ2-4; D perhaps matches TRBD2 (5 bases). Germline CDR1 and CDR2: MDHEN and SYDVKM. V lost 4 bases to trimming and J lost 7 bases, with 17 bases between them. There are 15 residues in the CDR3. CDR3 protein: CASSSYEGRLNIQYF. The CDR3 bases are TGTGCCAGCAGTTCCTATGAGGGTAGATTGAACATTCAGTACTTC.

This clone was recorded only once. This chain links TRBV6-5 with TRBJ1-2; 7 bases are a match to TRBD1. V gave up 0 bases and J gave up 7 bases; unmatched junction bases: 8. CDR1 is MNHEY and CDR2 is SVGAGI in the germline V gene. The CDR3 contains 15 residues. CDR3: CASSYSAGGIRGYTF. CDR3 coding DNA: TGTGCCAGCAGTTACTCGGCAGGGGGTATTCGTGGCTACACCTTC.

The chain uses TRBV7-9 and TRBJ1-1; a weak D match, TRBD1 (5 bases). The V gene's germline CDR1 is SEHNR and CDR2 FQNEAQ (reference sequence). The CDR3 runs 14 residues. Trimming stripped 8 bases from V and 8 bases from J, with 21 bases between. CDR3 sequence (DNA): TGTGCCAGCCGAAATAAGGGGCTCCGCAGCGAAGCTTTCTTT. Translating it yields CASRNKGLRSEAFF.